The 21 T cell receptor beta chains below come from one sample, sequenced in a study of CD8 T cells in ankylosing spondylitis. The antigens of these receptors remain unknown. The study, taken as a whole, reports: Made up of eight highly homologous variants, a TCR beta motif appeared characteristic of ankylosing spondylitis blood.

TCRdb itself ran the 5' RACE reads through MiXCR, one entry per CDR3 protein. Of some 840,000 distinct CDR3 sequences detected, around 11% appear once; the ten largest clones hold 0.51%. The sequenced sample was blood, either unsorted or a sorted T cell fraction (not recorded which). The receptors were gathered from a male donor with ankylosing spondylitis.

This chain links TRBV15 with TRBJ2-7; possibly TRBD2 for D (6 bases). The CDR3 spans 13 residues. The germline gives CDR1 LNHNV, CDR2 YYDKDF (reference sequence). V dropped 3 bases and J dropped 7 bases, with 13 bases sitting between them. The CDR3 bases are TGTGCCACCAGCAGTCCCGGTGGGGGGGAGCAGTACTTC. Residues: CATSSPGGGEQYF.

With regard to this clonotype: One end of the junction varies from germline; a read error may be responsible. V usage is TRBV5-1 and J usage is TRBJ2-7; 10 nucleotides match TRBD1. This CDR3 comprises 15 residues. Germline V lookup: CDR1 SGHRS, CDR2 YFSETQ. The CDR3 loop is CASRLAGQGFSEQYF. CDR3 bases: TGCGCCAGCAGGTTGGCGGGACAGGGGTTCTCAGAGCAGTACTTC.

This sequence joins TRBV2 and TRBJ1-4; unclear D gene. The CDR3 loop spans 13 amino acids. Germline V gene data show CDR1 as SNHLY and CDR2 as FYNNEI. V was shortened by 3 bases and J by 10 bases, with 12 bases between the two germline ends. The CDR3 sequence is CASSEETGGKLFF. CDR3 sequence (DNA): TGTGCCAGCAGTGAGGAGACGGGAGGAAAACTGTTTTTT.

On this clonotype: Its ends do not fully match the called genes, so a read error is possible. V is TRBV11-2 and J is TRBJ1-5; D remains ambiguous. The CDR3 covers 18 residues. Per germline, CDR1 SGHAT and CDR2 FQNNGV. Written as DNA, the CDR3 is TGTGTCAGCAGCTTAAGAGATGTCGGGATATATAGCAATCAGCCCCAGCATTTT. It codes for CVSSLRDVGIYSNQPQHF.

The sample holds many counts of this clonotype. The V call is TRBV20-1, the J call TRBJ2-5; unclear D gene. Trimming removed 7 bases from V and 5 bases from J, with 17 bases in between. Germline V gives CDR1 DFQATT, CDR2 SNEGSKA (reference sequence). The CDR3 runs 13 residues. The CDR3 DNA sequence: TGCAGTGTTACTCTTTCGGATGGGGAGACCCAGTACTTC. As protein: CSVTLSDGETQYF.

The chain combines TRBV20-1 with TRBJ2-5; D uncertain. The CDR3 covers 12 residues. From germline, CDR1 is DFQATT and CDR2 SNEGSKA (reference sequence). V lost 5 bases to trimming and J lost 1 base, with 8 bases between them. In DNA, the CDR3 is TGCAGTGCTCCCCGACCCCAAGAGACCCAGTACTTC. Encoded protein: CSAPRPQETQYF.

This clonotype came up a few times. V usage is TRBV30 and J usage is TRBJ2-7; D uncertain. The germline V gene has CDR1 GTSNPN and CDR2 SVGIG (reference sequence). With 3 bases removed from V and 4 bases from J, the gap between germline ends came to 7 bases. This CDR3 contains 11 residues. CDR3 in DNA: TGTGCCTGGAGATCTGGGTACGAGCAGTACTTC. This sequence encodes CAWRSGYEQYF.

The CDR3 protein is CSARSSSGRAFEQYF. For the CDR3, the DNA is TGCAGTGCTAGATCCTCTAGCGGGAGGGCCTTTGAGCAGTACTTC. This sequence joins TRBV20-1 and TRBJ2-7, with 12 nucleotides matching TRBD2. Germline trimming cut 2 bases from V and 7 bases from J; bases unmatched to any gene: 9. The CDR3 runs to 15 residues. Germline CDR1 reads DFQATT; CDR2 reads SNEGSKA (reference sequence).

The V gene is TRBV20-1, the J gene TRBJ2-7, with D hard to call. There are 11 residues in the CDR3. CDR1 and CDR2 from the germline V gene are DFQATT and SNEGSKA (reference sequence). The germline V and J ends were trimmed by 5 bases and 3 bases, with 8 bases remaining between them. The CDR3 is CSAVNNYEQYF. The CDR3 DNA follows: TGCAGTGCTGTTAACAACTACGAGCAGTACTTC.

This clonotype came up many times. V gene TRBV20-1 combines with J gene TRBJ1-3; the D gene is possibly TRBD1 (6 bases). This CDR3 has 14 amino acids. V dropped 2 bases and J dropped 2 bases, with 10 bases sitting between them. Germline V gene lookup returns CDR1 DFQATT and CDR2 SNEGSKA (reference sequence). CDR3 protein: CSARPRGTGNTIYF. The CDR3 DNA sequence: TGCAGTGCTAGACCCAGGGGAACTGGAAACACCATATATTTT.

The rearrangement links TRBV24-1 to TRBJ2-5; D possibly matches TRBD1 or TRBD2 (5 bases each). Trimming removed 4 bases at V and 5 bases at J, with 16 bases between. Germline values: CDR1 KGHDR, CDR2 SFDVKD. The CDR3 covers 15 residues. DNA for the CDR3: TGTGCCACCAGTGACTCGGGACGGCCGGACGAGACCCAGTACTTC. It encodes CATSDSGRPDETQYF.

The chain couples TRBV4-1 to TRBJ2-1, with 10 bases identical to TRBD2. The germline CDR1 and CDR2 sequences are MGHRA and YSYEKL. Trimming cost V 4 bases and J 3 bases; bases outside gene matches: 12. This CDR3 spans 18 amino acids. CDR3 bases: TGCGCCAGCAGCCTCCGAATCTCCGGGACTAGCGTCTACAATGAGCAGTTCTTC. It codes for CASSLRISGTSVYNEQFF.

The chain carries TRBV12-3 or TRBV12-4 and TRBJ1-1, with 7 bases fitting TRBD1. After removal of 11 bases from V and 5 bases from J, the junction contained 11 bases not matched to a gene. The CDR3 loop spans 13 amino acids. In DNA, the CDR3 is TGTGCCGGGCGGAGGGGGCTGTGGACTGAAGCTTTCTTT. It translates to CAGRRGLWTEAFF.

The gene calls are TRBV4-2 and TRBJ2-2; possible D gene TRBD2, 7 bases. Per the germline V gene, CDR1 is LGHNA and CDR2 is YNFKEQ. The CDR3 consists of 14 residues. The ends were cut back, 4 bases at V and 3 bases at J, with 9 bases in the middle. CDR3 nucleotides: TGTGCCAGCAGCCGGGAGGGGGACACCGGGGAGCTGTTTTTT. This gives the protein CASSREGDTGELFF.

This clonotype was detected ten times or more. The CDR3 DNA reads TGCGCCAGCACTCCGACTTCGGGGGGAGGTGAAGCTTTCTTT. Amino acid sequence: CASTPTSGGGEAFF. This chain connects TRBV5-1 to TRBJ1-1; a weak D match, TRBD1 (5 bases). CDR3 size: 14 residues. From germline, CDR1 is SGHRS and CDR2 YFSETQ. Trimming took off 6 bases at V and 7 bases at J, with 19 bases between the two ends.

This clonotype occurred many times. The CDR3 loop is CASSLGFFGTDTQYF. The CDR3 region has the DNA TGTGCCAGCAGCTTAGGCTTTTTTGGCACAGATACGCAGTATTTT. The chain recombines TRBV11-2 with TRBJ2-3; D not resolved. Trimming removed 1 base from V and 1 base from J, with 9 bases in between. Per germline, CDR1 SGHAT and CDR2 FQNNGV. The CDR3 is 15 residues long.

This clonotype was found a few times. The chain has TRBV7-8 and TRBJ2-7, with D possibly being TRBD2 (5 bases). Trimming cost V 5 bases and J 2 bases, with 13 bases left between them. The CDR3 runs 14 residues. Germline V gives CDR1 SGHVS, CDR2 FQNEAQ. The DNA for the CDR3 is TGTGCCAGCAGCCTCCGGACTTTTACCTACGAGCAGTACTTC. Protein: CASSLRTFTYEQYF.

The chain joins TRBV27 to TRBJ2-5, with D tentatively TRBD1 (6 bases). Germline-derived CDR1 and CDR2 are MNHEY and SMNVEV (reference sequence). Trimming pared 6 bases from V and 7 bases from J, leaving 21 bases between. The CDR3 contains 15 residues. The CDR3 spells CASSTGRWMDGTQYF. The CDR3 DNA is TGTGCCAGCAGCACAGGGAGATGGATGGACGGGACCCAGTACTTC.

The chain recombines TRBV6-2 or TRBV6-3 with TRBJ1-2, with D possibly being TRBD1 (5 bases). The germline gives CDR1 MNHEY, CDR2 SVGEGT. V dropped 7 bases and J dropped 8 bases, with 14 bases sitting between them. CDR3 length: 12 amino acids. CDR3 sequence: CASNSDSDGYTF. The CDR3 nucleotides read TGTGCCAGCAATTCCGACAGTGACGGCTACACCTTC.

V and J are TRBV27 and TRBJ1-6, with D possibly TRBD1 on 5 matching bases. Germline CDR1 is MNHEY and CDR2 is SMNVEV (reference sequence). The CDR3 extends over 16 amino acids. Between the trimmed V and J ends, which lost 0 bases and 4 bases, there was a span of 10 bases. The CDR3 here is CASSLSLGRYNSPLHF. In nucleotides, the CDR3 is TGTGCCAGCAGTTTATCCCTGGGACGGTATAATTCACCCCTCCACTTT.

This clonotype was recorded at least ten times. The rearrangement links TRBV29-1 to TRBJ2-2; D is unclear. V was shortened by 2 bases and J by 2 bases, with 6 bases between the two germline ends. Germline V lookup: CDR1 SQVTM, CDR2 ANQGSEA. The CDR3 totals 13 residues. The CDR3 DNA is TGCAGCGTTGAATCGGGCAACACCGGGGAGCTGTTTTTT. It translates to CSVESGNTGELFF.